This T cell receptor beta chain derives from a study of blood T cell repertoires in COVID-19. From germline, CDR1 is SQVTM and CDR2 ANQGSEA. The CDR3 sequence is 15 residues long. The V gene lost 3 bases and the J gene lost 0 bases, with 13 bases spanning the gap. TCRdb keeps only in-frame clones here, not all; method: immunoSEQ multiplex PCR. The sample contains 150,000 to 200,000 clones, about nine tenths of which appear only once. The TCR sequence derives from a man aged 40-49 years with acute or convalescent COVID-19. Sequenced material: peripheral blood. The chain has TRBV29-1 and TRBJ2-3; D uncertain. CDR3 amino acids: CSVDSIATSTDTQYF. The DNA for the CDR3 is TGCAGCGTTGATTCGATAGCTACTAGCACAGATACGCAGTATTTT.